Following are 15 T cell receptor beta chains from one sample sequenced in a study of T-cell memory formation after mild COVID-19. MiXCR was run by TCRdb on the 5' RACE reads, yielding one entry per CDR3 protein. The sample includes fewer than 250,000 distinct CDR3 sequences, about 27% seen only once; the top ten take approximately 10%. Sample: PBMCs or a T cell subset sorted from them (not recorded which). These receptors all come from an adult woman who had mild COVID-19 (a few samples of this study predate the infection). Cell type and time point are not known.

The genes are TRBV7-2 and TRBJ2-1, with TRBD2 matching over 7 bases. CDR3 size: 16 residues. Trimming at V came to 4 bases and at J to 9 bases, leaving 15 bases not matched to a gene. The germline V gene encodes CDR1 SGHTA and CDR2 FQGNSA. The CDR3 loop is CASSSNTGLSTSEQFF. The CDR3 DNA is TGTGCCAGCAGCTCCAACACGGGACTATCTACGAGTGAGCAGTTCTTC.

This clonotype was seen many times. The rearrangement uses TRBV5-1 and TRBJ1-1; 7 bases are a match to TRBD1. The CDR3 contains 13 residues. Germline V lookup: CDR1 SGHRS, CDR2 YFSETQ. V shed 0 bases and J 6 bases; nucleotides not matched to a gene: 2. The CDR3 loop is CASSLGDRAEAFF. The CDR3 nucleotides are TGCGCCAGCAGCTTGGGAGACAGGGCTGAAGCTTTCTTT. The full variable domain, its missing parts supplied by reference TRBV5-1 and TRBJ1-1, is KAGVTQTPRYLIKTRGQQVTLSCSPISGHRSVSWYQQTPGQGLQFLFEYFSETQRNKGNFPGRFSGRQFSNSRSEMNVSTLELGDSALYLCASSLGDRAEAFFGQGTRLTVV.

The chain carries TRBV12-3 or TRBV12-4 and TRBJ1-1; the D gene is possibly TRBD1 (6 bases). CDR3 length equals 15 residues. Trimming removed 6 bases at V and 4 bases at J, with 18 bases between. CDR3 DNA sequence: TGTGCCAGCAGCCCTACCAGGGGAGGGGTCACTGAAGCTTTCTTT. It specifies CASSPTRGGVTEAFF.

In DNA form, the CDR3 reads TGCAGTGCTAGAGGCACACGAAGCTCCTACGAGCAGTACTTC. The encoded protein is CSARGTRSSYEQYF. This rearrangement joins TRBV20-1 to TRBJ2-7; no firm D call. This CDR3 has 14 residues. V was shortened by 1 base and J by 0 bases, with 10 bases between the two germline ends. The germline gives CDR1 DFQATT, CDR2 SNEGSKA (reference sequence).

V gene TRBV7-9 combines with J gene TRBJ2-1; maybe TRBD2 (6 bases). This CDR3 comprises 12 residues. V dropped 3 bases and J dropped 10 bases, with 10 bases sitting between them. Per germline, CDR1 SEHNR and CDR2 FQNEAQ (reference sequence). CDR3 nucleotide sequence: TGTGCCAGCAGCTTCCAGGCGGGGGAGCAGTTCTTC. Encoded protein: CASSFQAGEQFF.

This clonotype was observed a few times. The chain links TRBV20-1 to TRBJ2-7; no reliable D call. Germline lookup yields CDR1 DFQATT and CDR2 SNEGSKA (reference sequence). This CDR3 has 13 amino acids. V was pared by 6 bases and J by 3 bases, with 15 bases between. The CDR3 sequence: CSASRYSDYEQYF. The CDR3 DNA follows: TGCAGTGCAAGCAGGTATAGTGACTACGAGCAGTACTTC.

V and J are TRBV27 and TRBJ2-7, with no clear D. The CDR3 loop spans 17 amino acids. Trimming pared 0 bases from V and 4 bases from J, leaving 19 bases between. Looked up from germline, CDR1 is MNHEY and CDR2 is SMNVEV (reference sequence). The CDR3 region is CASSLSSLIHYRYEQYF. The CDR3 DNA follows: TGTGCCAGCAGTTTATCGAGTCTCATCCACTATCGTTACGAGCAGTACTTC.

This clonotype was recorded once. The CDR3: CAWSRLAGGNNEQFF. CDR3 nucleotides: TGTGCCTGGAGCAGACTAGCGGGGGGGAATAATGAGCAGTTCTTC. This rearrangement joins TRBV30 to TRBJ2-1; 14 bases match TRBD2. The junction had 5 bases not matched to a gene; V was cut back by 3 bases and J by 7 bases. This CDR3 is built from 15 residues. Germline-derived CDR1 and CDR2 are GTSNPN and SVGIG (reference sequence). The full variable domain, its missing parts supplied by reference TRBV30 and TRBJ2-1, is SQTIHQWPATLVQPVGSPLSLECTVEGTSNPNLYWYRQAAGRGLQLLFYSVGIGQISSEVPQNLSASRPQDRQFILSSKKLLLSDSGFYLCAWSRLAGGNNEQFFGPGTRLTVL.

The CDR3 coding sequence is TGTGCCACCAGTGACCCGGTTGGAACAGGGGGCGATGAGCAGTTCTTC. Encoded protein: CATSDPVGTGGDEQFF. The chain is built from TRBV24-1 and TRBJ2-1; TRBD1 matches 9 bases. CDR1 is KGHDR, CDR2 SFDVKD, per germline. This CDR3 contains 16 residues. V dropped 4 bases and J dropped 8; count of bases not matched to a gene: 11.

V gene TRBV15 combines with J gene TRBJ2-1, with D possibly matching TRBD2 (6 bases). This CDR3 spans 15 amino acids. V shed 0 bases and J shed 8 bases, with 14 bases lying between them. Germline-derived CDR1 and CDR2 are LNHNV and YYDKDF (reference sequence). The DNA of the CDR3 is TGTGCCACCAGCAGAGATGCGCTAGCGTCTGATGAGCAGTTCTTC. Residues: CATSRDALASDEQFF.

This clonotype came up a few times. This rearrangement joins TRBV12-3 or TRBV12-4 to TRBJ2-5; maybe TRBD2 (6 bases). The CDR3 spans 14 residues. The V end lost 4 bases, the J end lost 3 bases, and 12 bases lay between the germline ends. Here the CDR3 reads CASSSPGLEETQYF. CDR3 in DNA: TGTGCCAGCAGTTCCCCGGGACTTGAAGAGACCCAGTACTTC.

This clonotype has a handful of counts. The chain uses TRBV4-1 and TRBJ2-2, with D possibly being TRBD2 (5 bases). The CDR3 totals 16 residues. V was pared by 0 bases and J by 4 bases, with 12 bases between. The germline V gene has CDR1 MGHRA and CDR2 YSYEKL. The CDR3 region is CASSQDEGAATGELFF. Here the CDR3 DNA reads TGCGCCAGCAGCCAAGATGAGGGAGCGGCCACCGGGGAGCTGTTTTTT.

This clonotype was seen only a few times. J is TRBJ2-7 and V is TRBV9; 7 nucleotides match TRBD1. Trimming at V came to 5 bases and at J to 6 bases, leaving 14 bases not matched to a gene. Germline CDR1 and CDR2: SGDLS and YYNGEE. The CDR3 is made up of 15 amino acids. The CDR3 here is CASRKGGTPLIEQYF. CDR3 nucleotide sequence: TGTGCCAGCAGGAAAGGGGGCACCCCCCTTATCGAGCAGTACTTC.

This chain links TRBV6-2 or TRBV6-3 with TRBJ2-1; TRBD2 aligns across 11 bases. V lost 7 bases and J lost 6; bases outside the gene matches: 8. The CDR3 covers 15 residues. CDR1 MNHEY and CDR2 SVGEGT come from the germline V gene. CDR3 nucleotides: TGTGCCAGCACCGAACCGGGACTAGCGGTCAATGAGCAGTTCTTC. This translates into CASTEPGLAVNEQFF.

V and J are TRBV7-2 and TRBJ1-6; 7 nucleotides match TRBD1. Germline CDR1 SGHTA, CDR2 FQGNSA. This CDR3 spans 13 amino acids. With 5 bases clipped from V and 12 bases from J, the junction kept 7 bases outside the gene matches. CDR3 sequence: CASSQETGRPLHF. In DNA, the CDR3 is TGTGCCAGCAGCCAGGAGACAGGGAGACCCCTCCACTTT. The variable domain in full, with the rest retrieved from reference TRBV7-2 and TRBJ1-6, is GAGVSQSPSNKVTEKGKDVELRCDPISGHTALYWYRQSLGQGLEFLIYFQGNSAPDKSGLPSDRFSAERTGGSVSTLTIQRTQQEDSAVYLCASSQETGRPLHFGNGTRLTVT.